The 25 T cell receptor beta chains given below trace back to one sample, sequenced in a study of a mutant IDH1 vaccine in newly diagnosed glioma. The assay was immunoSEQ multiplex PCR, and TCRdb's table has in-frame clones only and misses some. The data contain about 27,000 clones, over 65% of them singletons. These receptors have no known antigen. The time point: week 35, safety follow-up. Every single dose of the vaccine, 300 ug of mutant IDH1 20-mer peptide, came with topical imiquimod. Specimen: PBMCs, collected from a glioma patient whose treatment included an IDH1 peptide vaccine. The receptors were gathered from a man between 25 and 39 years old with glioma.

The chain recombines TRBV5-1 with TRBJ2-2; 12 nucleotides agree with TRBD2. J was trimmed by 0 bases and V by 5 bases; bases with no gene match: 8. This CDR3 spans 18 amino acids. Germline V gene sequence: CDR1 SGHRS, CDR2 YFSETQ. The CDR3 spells CASSPGLAGQTNTGELFF. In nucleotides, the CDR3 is TGCGCCAGCAGTCCGGGACTAGCGGGTCAAACGAACACCGGGGAGCTGTTTTTT.

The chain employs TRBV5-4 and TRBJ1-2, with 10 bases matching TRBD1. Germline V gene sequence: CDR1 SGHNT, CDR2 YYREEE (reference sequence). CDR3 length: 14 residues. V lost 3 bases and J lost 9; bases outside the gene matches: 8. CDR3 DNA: TGTGCCAGCAGCTCCACCGGGACAGGGGAGAGCTACACCTTC. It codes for CASSSTGTGESYTF.

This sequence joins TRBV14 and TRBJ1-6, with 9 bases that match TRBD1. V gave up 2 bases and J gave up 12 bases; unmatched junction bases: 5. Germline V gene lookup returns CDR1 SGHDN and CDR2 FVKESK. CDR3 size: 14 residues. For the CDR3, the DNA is TGTGCCAGCAGCCAAACCGGGACAGGGCGACCCCTCCACTTT. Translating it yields CASSQTGTGRPLHF.

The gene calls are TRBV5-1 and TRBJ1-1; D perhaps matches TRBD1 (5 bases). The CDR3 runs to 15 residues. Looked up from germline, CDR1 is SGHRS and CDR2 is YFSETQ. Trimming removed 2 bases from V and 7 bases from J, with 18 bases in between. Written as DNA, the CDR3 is TGCGCCAGCAGCTTAGCAGGGACGGGGATTGGTGAAGCTTTCTTT. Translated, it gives CASSLAGTGIGEAFF.

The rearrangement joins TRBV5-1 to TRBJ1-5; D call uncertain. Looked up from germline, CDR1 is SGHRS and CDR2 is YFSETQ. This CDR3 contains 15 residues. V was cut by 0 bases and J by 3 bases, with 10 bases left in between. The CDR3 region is CASSLGGGNNQPQHF. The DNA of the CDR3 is TGCGCCAGCAGCTTGGGAGGTGGAAACAATCAGCCCCAGCATTTT.

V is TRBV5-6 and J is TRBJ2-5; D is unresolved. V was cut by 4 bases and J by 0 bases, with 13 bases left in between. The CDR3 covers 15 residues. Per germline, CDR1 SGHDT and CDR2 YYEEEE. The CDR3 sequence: CASSPLLENQETQYF. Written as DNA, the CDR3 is TGTGCCAGCAGCCCCCTTCTGGAAAACCAAGAGACCCAGTACTTC.

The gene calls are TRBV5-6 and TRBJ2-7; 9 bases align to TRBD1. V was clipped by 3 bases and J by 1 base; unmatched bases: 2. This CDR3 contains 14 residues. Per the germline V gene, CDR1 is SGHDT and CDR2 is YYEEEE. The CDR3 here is CASSSGTGSYEQYF. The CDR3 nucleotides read TGTGCCAGCAGCTCCGGGACAGGGTCCTACGAGCAGTACTTC.

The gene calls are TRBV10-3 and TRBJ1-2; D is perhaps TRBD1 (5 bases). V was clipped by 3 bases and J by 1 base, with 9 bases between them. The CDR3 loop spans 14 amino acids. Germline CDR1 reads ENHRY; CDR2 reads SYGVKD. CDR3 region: CAISDQGSNYGYTF. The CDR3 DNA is TGTGCCATCAGTGATCAGGGTAGTAACTATGGCTACACCTTC.

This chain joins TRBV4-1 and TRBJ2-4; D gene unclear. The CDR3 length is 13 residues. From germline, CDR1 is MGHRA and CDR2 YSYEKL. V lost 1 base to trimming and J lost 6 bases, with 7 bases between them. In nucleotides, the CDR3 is TGCGCCAGCAGCCAAGGCCGGGCAAACATTCAGTACTTC. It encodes CASSQGRANIQYF.

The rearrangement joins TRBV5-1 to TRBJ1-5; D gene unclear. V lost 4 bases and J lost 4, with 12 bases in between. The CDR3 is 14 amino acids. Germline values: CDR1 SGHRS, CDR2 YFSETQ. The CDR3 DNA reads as TGCGCCAGCAGCGTGACGGCGGGTAATCAGCCCCAGCATTTT. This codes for CASSVTAGNQPQHF.

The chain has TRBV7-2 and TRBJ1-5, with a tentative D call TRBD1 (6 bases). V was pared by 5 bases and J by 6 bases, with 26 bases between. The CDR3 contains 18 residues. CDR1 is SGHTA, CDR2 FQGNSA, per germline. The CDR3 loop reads CASSLGRGGAALRQPQHF. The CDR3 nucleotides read TGTGCCAGCAGCCTAGGTAGGGGGGGCGCGGCGTTGCGTCAGCCCCAGCATTTT.

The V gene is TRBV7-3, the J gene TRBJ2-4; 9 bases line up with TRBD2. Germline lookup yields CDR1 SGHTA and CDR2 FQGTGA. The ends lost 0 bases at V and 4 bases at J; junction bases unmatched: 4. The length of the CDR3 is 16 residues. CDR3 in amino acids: CASSLTRTSAKNIQYF. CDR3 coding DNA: TGTGCCAGCAGCTTAACTCGGACTAGCGCAAAAAACATTCAGTACTTC.

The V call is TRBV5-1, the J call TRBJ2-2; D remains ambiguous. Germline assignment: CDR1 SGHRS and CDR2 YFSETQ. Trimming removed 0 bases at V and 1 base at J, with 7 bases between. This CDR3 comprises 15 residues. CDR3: CASSLAVGNTGELFF. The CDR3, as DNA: TGCGCCAGCAGCTTGGCTGTAGGGAACACCGGGGAGCTGTTTTTT.

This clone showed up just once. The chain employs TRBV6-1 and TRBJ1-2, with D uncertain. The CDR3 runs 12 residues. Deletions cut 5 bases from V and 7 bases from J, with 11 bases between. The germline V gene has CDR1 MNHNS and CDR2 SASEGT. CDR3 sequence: CASSPRTGGYTF. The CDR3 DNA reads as TGTGCCAGCAGTCCACGAACGGGTGGCTACACCTTC.

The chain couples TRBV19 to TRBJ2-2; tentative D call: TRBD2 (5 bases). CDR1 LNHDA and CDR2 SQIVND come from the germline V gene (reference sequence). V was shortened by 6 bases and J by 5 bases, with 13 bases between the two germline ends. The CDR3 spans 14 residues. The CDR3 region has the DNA TGTGCCAGTAGGCCCGGAGGACGGACCGGGGAGCTGTTTTTT. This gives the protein CASRPGGRTGELFF. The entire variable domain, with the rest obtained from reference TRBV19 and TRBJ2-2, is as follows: DGGITQSPKYLFRKEGQNVTLSCEQNLNHDAMYWYRQDPGQGLRLIYYSQIVNDFQKGDIAEGYSVSREKKESFPLTVTSAQKNPTAFYLCASRPGGRTGELFFGEGSRLTVL.

As DNA, the CDR3 is TGTGCCAGCAGCTTGGCAGGGACTAGCGGTGAGCAGTTCTTC. It yields the protein CASSLAGTSGEQFF. The V call is TRBV5-4, the J call TRBJ2-1; 11 nucleotides align to TRBD2. This CDR3 is 14 amino acids long. Trimming cost V 0 bases and J 9 bases; bases outside gene matches: 2. CDR1 and CDR2 from the germline V gene are SGHNT and YYREEE (reference sequence).

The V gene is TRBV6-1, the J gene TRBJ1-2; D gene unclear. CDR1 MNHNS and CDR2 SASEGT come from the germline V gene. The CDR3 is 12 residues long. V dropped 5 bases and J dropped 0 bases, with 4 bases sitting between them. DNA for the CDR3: TGTGCCAGCAGTCAGTCTAACTATGGCTACACCTTC. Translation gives CASSQSNYGYTF.

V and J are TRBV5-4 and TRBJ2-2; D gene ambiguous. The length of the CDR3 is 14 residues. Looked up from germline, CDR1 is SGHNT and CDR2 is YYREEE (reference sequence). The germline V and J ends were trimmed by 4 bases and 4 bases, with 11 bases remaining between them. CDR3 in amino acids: CASSAGATTGELFF. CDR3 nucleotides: TGTGCCAGCAGCGCCGGAGCGACCACCGGGGAGCTGTTTTTT.

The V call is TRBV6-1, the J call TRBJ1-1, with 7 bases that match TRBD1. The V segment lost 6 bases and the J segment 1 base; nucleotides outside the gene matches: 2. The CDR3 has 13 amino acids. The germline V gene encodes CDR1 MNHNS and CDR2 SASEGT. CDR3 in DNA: TGTGCCAGCAGAGGGACAGAGAACACTGAAGCTTTCTTT. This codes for CASRGTENTEAFF.

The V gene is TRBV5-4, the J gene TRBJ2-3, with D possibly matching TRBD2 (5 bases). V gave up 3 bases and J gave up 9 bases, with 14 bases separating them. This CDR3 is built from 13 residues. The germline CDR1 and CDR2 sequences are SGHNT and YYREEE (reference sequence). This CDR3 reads CASSSRGAATQYF. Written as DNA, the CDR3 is TGTGCCAGCAGCTCCCGGGGAGCGGCCACGCAGTATTTT.

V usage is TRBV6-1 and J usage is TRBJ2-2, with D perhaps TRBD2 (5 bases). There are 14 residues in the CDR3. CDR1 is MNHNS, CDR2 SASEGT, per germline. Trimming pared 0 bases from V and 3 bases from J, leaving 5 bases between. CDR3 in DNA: TGTGCCAGCAGTGAAGCGGGAGACACCGGGGAGCTGTTTTTT. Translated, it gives CASSEAGDTGELFF.

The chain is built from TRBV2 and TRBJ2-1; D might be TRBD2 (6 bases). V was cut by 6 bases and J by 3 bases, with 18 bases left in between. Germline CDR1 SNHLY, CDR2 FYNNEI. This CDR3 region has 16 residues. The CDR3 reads CASRPLKQGLYNEQFF. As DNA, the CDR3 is TGTGCCAGCAGGCCCCTTAAGCAGGGACTCTACAATGAGCAGTTCTTC. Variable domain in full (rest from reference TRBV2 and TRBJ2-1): EPEVTQTPSHQVTQMGQEVILRCVPISNHLYFYWYRQILGQKVEFLVSFYNNEISEKSEIFDDQFSVERPDGSNFTLKIRSTKLEDSAMYFCASRPLKQGLYNEQFFGPGTRLTVL.

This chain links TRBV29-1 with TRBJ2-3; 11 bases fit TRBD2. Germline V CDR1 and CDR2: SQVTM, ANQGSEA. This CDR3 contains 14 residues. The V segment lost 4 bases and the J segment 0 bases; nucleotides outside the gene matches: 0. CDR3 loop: CSVVAGGSTDTQYF. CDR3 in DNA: TGCAGCGTTGTAGCGGGGGGGAGCACAGATACGCAGTATTTT.

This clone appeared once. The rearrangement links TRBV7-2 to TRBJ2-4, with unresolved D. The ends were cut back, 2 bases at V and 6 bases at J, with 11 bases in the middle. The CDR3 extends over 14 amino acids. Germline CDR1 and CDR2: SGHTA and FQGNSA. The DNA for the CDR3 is TGTGCCAGCAGCTTAAACGCTTTTGTAAACATTCAGTACTTC. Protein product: CASSLNAFVNIQYF.

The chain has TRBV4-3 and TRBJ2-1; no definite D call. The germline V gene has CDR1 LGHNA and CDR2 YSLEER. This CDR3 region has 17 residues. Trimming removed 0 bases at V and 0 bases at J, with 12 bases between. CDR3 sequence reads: CASSQDGLESSYNEQFF. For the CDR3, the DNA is TGCGCCAGCAGCCAAGACGGGCTCGAAAGCTCCTACAATGAGCAGTTCTTC.